This is a list of T cell receptor beta chains from one sample in a study of T cell repertoires in cytomegalovirus infection. Their antigens remain unidentified. TCRdb re-called the reads with MiXCR, one entry per CDR3 protein. The data contain about 220,000 distinct CDR3 sequences, around 40% of them singletons. The sequenced sample was CD8+ T cells from cultured PBMCs, obtained from culture after CMV antigen stimulation. These receptors originate from a human donor in good health (CMV status not recorded). Some clones in this sample may be carry-over from other donors' samples. Both conserved end residues are part of each CDR3. A D gene is named only where the DNA matches it firmly. Clone sizes are given selectively: once, few, many, or a class where the clone is expanded.

j_call clone_size v_call d_call cdr3_aa cdr3_nt
TRBJ2-1 . TRBV6-6 . CASTEGEASYNEQFF TGTGCCAGCACCGAGGGTGAAGCCTCCTACAATGAGCAGTTCTTC
TRBJ2-3 . TRBV7-2 TRBD2 CASSLTGGRDTQYF TGTGCCAGCAGCTTAACGGGGGGGAGGGATACGCAGTATTTT
TRBJ2-1 many TRBV6-2/TRBV6-3 . CASSKTDKQVKTSSYNEQFF TGTGCCAGCAGCAAGACGGATAAACAGGTCAAAACTAGCTCCTACAATGAGCAGTTCTTC
TRBJ2-1 . TRBV11-2 . CASSPRGSGEQFF TGTGCCAGCAGCCCACGAGGGTCCGGTGAGCAGTTCTTC
TRBJ1-5 once TRBV6-5 . CASSPGDNQPQHF TGTGCCAGCAGCCCGGGTGACAATCAGCCCCAGCATTTT
TRBJ1-1 few TRBV11-3 . CASSPTRKATEAFF TGTGCCAGCAGCCCAACACGGAAGGCCACTGAAGCTTTCTTT
TRBJ2-7 . TRBV3-1 TRBD2 CASSLLAGAPYEQYF TGTGCCAGCAGCCTCCTAGCGGGAGCCCCCTACGAGCAGTACTTC
TRBJ2-7 . TRBV7-9 . CASSGRTVSSYEQYF TGTGCCAGCAGCGGACGGACAGTGAGCTCCTACGAGCAGTACTTC
TRBJ2-1 many TRBV7-2 . CASSLYSYPQIPSGNEQFF TGTGCCAGCAGCTTGTATTCATACCCTCAGATCCCGTCGGGGAATGAGCAGTTCTTC
TRBJ1-5 . TRBV6-5 . CASSYSATTGNQPQHF TGTGCCAGCAGTTACTCGGCCACCACGGGCAATCAGCCCCAGCATTTT
TRBJ1-2 . TRBV12-3/TRBV12-4 . CASSLAGPANGYTF TGTGCCAGCAGTTTAGCGGGTCCGGCAAATGGCTACACCTTC
TRBJ1-1 . TRBV11-2 . CASSLVQTIEAFF TGTGCCAGCAGCTTAGTCCAGACGATTGAAGCTTTCTTT
TRBJ1-5 many TRBV20-1 . CSANLAATNQPQHF TGCAGTGCTAACCTGGCGGCAACTAATCAGCCCCAGCATTTT
TRBJ2-1 . TRBV7-3 . CASSPYGDASYNEQFF TGTGCCAGCAGCCCTTACGGGGACGCTTCCTACAATGAGCAGTTCTTC
TRBJ2-3 . TRBV7-2 . CVSQGSTDTQYF TGTGTCTCCCAGGGAAGCACAGATACGCAGTATTTT
TRBJ2-3 . TRBV7-9 . CASSDSSRNTDTQYF TGTGCCAGCAGCGATAGCTCGCGGAACACAGATACGCAGTATTTT
TRBJ2-1 . TRBV11-3 TRBD2 CASSALAGVGNEQFF TGTGCCAGCAGCGCCCTAGCGGGAGTAGGTAATGAGCAGTTCTTC
TRBJ2-1 few TRBV11-2 . CASSLVGYNEQFF TGTGCCAGCAGCTTAGTGGGGTACAATGAGCAGTTCTTC
TRBJ2-6 once TRBV6-8 . CASSPRETSSSGANVLTF TGTGCCAGCAGTCCCAGGGAGACATCTTCCTCTGGGGCCAACGTCCTGACTTTC
TRBJ1-2 . TRBV7-6 . CASSGPGGDYGYTF TGTGCCAGCAGTGGTCCTGGAGGGGACTATGGCTACACCTTC
TRBJ1-5 few TRBV7-6 . CASSLALGGDSNQPQHF TGTGCCAGCAGCTTAGCGCTTGGGGGGGATAGCAATCAGCCCCAGCATTTT
TRBJ2-1 . TRBV19 . CASSPGRGTSWYNEQFF TGTGCCAGTAGTCCGGGACGGGGAACTTCGTGGTACAATGAGCAGTTCTTC
TRBJ1-1 . TRBV28 TRBD1 CASSFSPGGTEAFF TGTGCCAGCAGTTTCTCTCCAGGGGGGACTGAAGCTTTCTTT
TRBJ1-2 . TRBV7-8 TRBD1 CASSLGGQGNGYTF TGTGCCAGCAGCTTAGGTGGACAGGGGAACGGCTACACCTTC
TRBJ1-2 few TRBV27 TRBD1 CASSETGGRYGYTF TGTGCCAGCAGTGAAACAGGGGGCCGGTATGGCTACACCTTC
TRBJ2-7 few TRBV7-8 TRBD1 CASSGGTGATYEQYF TGTGCCAGCAGCGGGGGGACAGGGGCCACCTACGAGCAGTACTTC
TRBJ2-3 . TRBV7-3 TRBD2 CASSFGGGAVDTQYF TGTGCCAGCAGCTTCGGGGGGGGAGCGGTAGATACGCAGTATTTT
TRBJ2-7 . TRBV6-6 . CASSYGAGDSYEQYF TGTGCCAGCAGTTACGGGGCAGGGGATTCCTACGAGCAGTACTTC
TRBJ2-7 . TRBV6-5 . CASRPRFQDEQYF TGTGCCAGCAGGCCCCGATTTCAGGACGAGCAGTACTTC
TRBJ2-5 . TRBV7-8 . CASSLGGARQETQYF TGTGCCAGCAGCTTAGGCGGGGCGCGGCAAGAGACCCAGTACTTC
TRBJ2-4 . TRBV27 . CASSSVEGKNIQYF TGTGCCAGCAGTAGTGTTGAGGGCAAAAACATTCAGTACTTC
TRBJ1-1 . TRBV25-1 TRBD1 CASRERDRGNTEAFF TGTGCCAGCAGGGAACGGGACAGGGGGAACACTGAAGCTTTCTTT
TRBJ2-3 . TRBV7-6 . CASSPGASTDTQYF TGTGCCAGCAGCCCCGGGGCTAGCACAGATACGCAGTATTTT